This TCR beta chain is from a study of T-cell memory formation after mild COVID-19. Study-level points and caveats: A subset of responding clones appeared in pre-infection memory, suggesting cross-reactive memory joined. The study found balanced CD4/CD8 in clones contracting day 15 to 85 and a CD4+ lean in later expanders. Those CD4+ clones that contracted were mainly in CM and EM (CD8+ ones in EMRA).

Constant-segment primers served in 5'RACE that generated TCR alpha and TCR beta cDNA libraries bearing sample barcodes and UMIs. TCRdb fed the 5' RACE reads into MiXCR, producing one record per CDR3 protein. The sample lists 150,000 or so distinct CDR3 sequences, 9.5% to 13% occurring once. This clonotype appeared a few times. Its antigen is as yet unknown. Sequencing input: PBMCs or a T cell subset sorted from them (not recorded which). This receptor was taken from a man aged 18 to 29 who had mild COVID-19 (a few samples of this study predate the infection). Cell type and time point are not known.

The CDR3 nucleotides read TGCAGTGCTCCCCGGCGGGGAGGCACAGATACGCAGTATTTT. Protein: CSAPRRGGTDTQYF. V is TRBV20-1 and J is TRBJ2-3; tentative D call: TRBD2 (6 bases). This CDR3 region has 14 residues. CDR1 is DFQATT and CDR2 is SNEGSKA in the germline V gene (reference sequence). Trimming removed 5 bases from V and 1 base from J, with 13 bases in between.